This section outlines one T cell receptor beta chain sequence together with its context. Its antigen is still unknown. These data belong to a study of PD-1 blockade in classical Hodgkin lymphoma. Turning to the study itself: Intravenous infusions of nivolumab 3 mg/kg reached patients every 2 weeks. Study conclusions and caveats: Initiation of nivolumab under 1 year after ASCT led to exclusion of patients.

Clones were read by immunoSEQ multiplex PCR, and TCRdb kept only the in-frame ones, dropping some. The profile covers about 40,000 clones, with 85% to 90% appearing a single time and about 7.8% taken by the ten largest. Brentuximab vedotin exposure varied among the patients, all of whom had relapsed after autologous stem cell transplantation. The source of this sequence is a human donor with classical Hodgkin lymphoma. This specimen consisted of peripheral blood mononuclear cells (PBMCs), obtained before the second cycle of nivolumab.

The CDR3 is CASSWTIDNEQFF. The CDR3 DNA reads TGTGCCAGCAGCTGGACCATTGACAATGAGCAGTTCTTC. This sequence joins TRBV11-3 and TRBJ2-1; D unresolved. Germline loops: CDR1 SGHNT, CDR2 YENEEA. The CDR3 loop spans 13 amino acids. The ends were cut back, 4 bases at V and 5 bases at J, with 9 bases in the middle.